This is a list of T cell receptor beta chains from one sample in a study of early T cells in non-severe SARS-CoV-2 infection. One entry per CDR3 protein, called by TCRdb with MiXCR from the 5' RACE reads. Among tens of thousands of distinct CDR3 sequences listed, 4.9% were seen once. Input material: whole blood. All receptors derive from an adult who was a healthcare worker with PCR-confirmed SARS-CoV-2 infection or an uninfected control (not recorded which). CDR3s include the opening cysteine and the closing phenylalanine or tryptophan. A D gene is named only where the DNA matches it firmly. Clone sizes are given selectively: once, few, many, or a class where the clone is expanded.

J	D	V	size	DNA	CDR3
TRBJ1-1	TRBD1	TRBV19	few	TGTGCCAGTAGCGGACAGGGGTATACTGAAGCTTTCTTT	CASSGQGYTEAFF
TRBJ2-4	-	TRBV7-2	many	TGTGCCAGCAGCTCCCGGGCTCAAGGGGACATTCAGTACTTC	CASSSRAQGDIQYF
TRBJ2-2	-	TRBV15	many	TGTGCCACCAGCAAGGGGCCTAACACCGGGGAGCTGTTTTTT	CATSKGPNTGELFF
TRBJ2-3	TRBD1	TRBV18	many	TGTGCCAGCTCACCACTTGGGACAGGCGGCCGGTCTTTGCATCGGACAGATACGCAGTATTTT	CASSPLGTGGRSLHRTDTQYF
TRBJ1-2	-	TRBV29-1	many	TGCAGCGTTGAACCCGGGGGTGACTATGGCTACACCTTC	CSVEPGGDYGYTF
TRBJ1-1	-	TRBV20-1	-	TGCAGTGCTATAAGGGGTCTGAACACTGAAGCTTTCTTT	CSAIRGLNTEAFF
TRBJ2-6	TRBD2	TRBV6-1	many	TGTGCCAGCAGCATCGGGAGGGGAATAGGAGGGGCCAACGTCCTGACTTTC	CASSIGRGIGGANVLTF
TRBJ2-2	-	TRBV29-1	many	TGCAGCGTTGAAAGGGACAAAGGTACCGGGGAGCTGTTTTTT	CSVERDKGTGELFF
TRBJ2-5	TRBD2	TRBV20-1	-	TGCAGTGCTGGGACGACTAGCGACGGATTTGAGACCCAGTACTTC	CSAGTTSDGFETQYF
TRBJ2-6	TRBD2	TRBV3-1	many	TGTGCCAGCCGGCGGACTAGCGGGAGAGTGTCTCGGGCTGGGGCCAACGTCCTGACTTTC	CASRRTSGRVSRAGANVLTF
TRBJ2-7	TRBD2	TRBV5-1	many	TGCGCCAGCAGCCCTGGGGACTACTCCTACGAGCAGTACTTC	CASSPGDYSYEQYF
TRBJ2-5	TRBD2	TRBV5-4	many	TGTGCCAGCAGCTTGGAGGGAGGGAGACAAGAGACCCAGTACTTC	CASSLEGGRQETQYF
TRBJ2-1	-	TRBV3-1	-	TGTGCCAGCAGCCAAGGATCATGGAATGGGCAGTTCTTC	CASSQGSWNGQFF
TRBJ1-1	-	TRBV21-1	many	TGTGCCAGCGGTAATTCGGACAGGGCAAAAATGAACACTGAAGCTTTCTTT	CASGNSDRAKMNTEAFF
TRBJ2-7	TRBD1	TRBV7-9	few	TGTGCCAGCAGCTTAAGGACGGGACAGGGGGCCTACGAGCAGTACTTC	CASSLRTGQGAYEQYF
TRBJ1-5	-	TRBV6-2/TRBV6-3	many	TGTGCCAGCAGCTACGGGCGGAGGCCCCAGCATTTT	CASSYGRRPQHF
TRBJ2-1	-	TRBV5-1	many	TGCGCCAGCAGCCTTACATCCGGGTACAATGAGCAGTTCTTC	CASSLTSGYNEQFF
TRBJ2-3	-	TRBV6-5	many	TGTGCCAGCAGGAACCGGGACCGCGGAACAGATACGCAGTATTTT	CASRNRDRGTDTQYF
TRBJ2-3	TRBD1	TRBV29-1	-	TGCAGCGTTGAAGGGTCAGGGACAGGGGGCACAGGAGATACGCAGTATTTT	CSVEGSGTGGTGDTQYF
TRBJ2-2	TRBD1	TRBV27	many	TGTGCCAGCAGTTCGACAGGGGGCTCGAACACCGGGGAGCTGTTTTTT	CASSSTGGSNTGELFF
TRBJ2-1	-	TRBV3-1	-	TGTGCCAGCAGCCAAAGGTACAATGAGCAGTTCTTC	CASSQRYNEQFF
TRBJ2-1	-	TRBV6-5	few	TGTGCCACCCGAGGAGGCCAATCGGGGTACAATGAGCAGTTCTTC	CATRGGQSGYNEQFF
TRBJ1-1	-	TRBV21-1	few	TGTGCCAGCAGCAAAGTTAGCTCTCGGCGAGCAGGGGGCTTGAACACTGAAGCTTTCTTT	CASSKVSSRRAGGLNTEAFF
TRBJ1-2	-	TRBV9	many	TGTGCCAGCAGCGTAGAAGGGGCTAACTATGGCTACACCTTC	CASSVEGANYGYTF
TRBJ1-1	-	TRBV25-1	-	TGTGCCAGCACCGGAGGGGTGTTGAACACTGAAGCTTTCTTT	CASTGGVLNTEAFF
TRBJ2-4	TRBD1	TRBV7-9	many	TGTGCCAGCAGCTGGGCCGGGGGACAGGGAAACATTCAGTACTTC	CASSWAGGQGNIQYF
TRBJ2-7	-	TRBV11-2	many	TGTGCCAGCAGCTCATTGACCGGGAGACCCTACGAGCAGTACTTC	CASSSLTGRPYEQYF
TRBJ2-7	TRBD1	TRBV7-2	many	TGTGCCAGCAGCTTTGGGACAGGGAGGTCCTACGAGCAGTACTTC	CASSFGTGRSYEQYF
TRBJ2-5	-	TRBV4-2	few	TGTGCCAGCAGCCAAGATTATGGACTTTCCGGAGCCCAGTACTTC	CASSQDYGLSGAQYF
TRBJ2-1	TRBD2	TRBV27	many	TGTGCCAGCAGTTTAGGGACTACTGGGTTACGTGAGCAGTTCTTC	CASSLGTTGLREQFF
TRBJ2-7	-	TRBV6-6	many	TGTGCCAGTGAAATCGGGACATCATCCGAGCAGTACTTC	CASEIGTSSEQYF
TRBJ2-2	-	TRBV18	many	TGTGCCAGCTCACCACTTCAGGGAGGATCCGGGGAGCTGTTTTTT	CASSPLQGGSGELFF
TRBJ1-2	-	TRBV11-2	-	TGTGCCAGCAGCTTAGAGCGGGGAAATAGGGGCTACACCTTC	CASSLERGNRGYTF
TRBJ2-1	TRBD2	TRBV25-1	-	TGTGCCAGCAGCCCCCCGGGCGGGGGGCCTAATGAGCAGTTCTTC	CASSPPGGGPNEQFF
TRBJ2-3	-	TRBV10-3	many	TGTGCCTTTTCGTCGGGGGCAGATACGCAGTATTTT	CAFSSGADTQYF
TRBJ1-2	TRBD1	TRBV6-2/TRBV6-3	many	TGTGCCAGCAGTTACCGGGACAGGGATCACTATGGCTACACCTTC	CASSYRDRDHYGYTF
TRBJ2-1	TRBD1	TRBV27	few	TGTGCCAGCACCCTTGGACAGGGCCCAGGCGAGCAGTTCTTC	CASTLGQGPGEQFF
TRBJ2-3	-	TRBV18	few	TGTGCCAGCTCACCACCGATATCAGGCCCTAGAGGTGATACGCAGTATTTT	CASSPPISGPRGDTQYF
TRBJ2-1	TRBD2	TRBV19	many	TGTGCCAGTAAGGGGCGGGAGGGCCGGAATGAGCAGTTCTTC	CASKGREGRNEQFF
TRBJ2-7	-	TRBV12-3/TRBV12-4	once	TGTGCCAGCAGTTTAATCGCAGGGGACGGGCAGTACTTC	CASSLIAGDGQYF
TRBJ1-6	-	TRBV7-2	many	TGTGCCAGCAGCTTGGCCAGCAGGTATTCACCCCTCCACTTT	CASSLASRYSPLHF
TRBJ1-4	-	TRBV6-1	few	TGTGCCAGCGCCTCCGTCGGACGGCTTAATGAAAAACTGTTTTTT	CASASVGRLNEKLFF
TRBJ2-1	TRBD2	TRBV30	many	TGTGCCTGGAAATGGGGGACTACATACAATGAGCAGTTCTTC	CAWKWGTTYNEQFF
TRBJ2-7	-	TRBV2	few	TGTGCCAGCAGCCAGGAATCCTACGAGCAGTACTTC	CASSQESYEQYF
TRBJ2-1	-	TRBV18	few	TGTGCCAGCTCACCAATAAGCGGAACTTTCTTCAATGAGCAGTTCTTC	CASSPISGTFFNEQFF
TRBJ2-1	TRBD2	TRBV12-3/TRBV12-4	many	TGTGCCAGCATGGCGGGGGTGGGCCACAATGAGCAGTTCTTC	CASMAGVGHNEQFF
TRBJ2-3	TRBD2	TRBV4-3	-	TGCGCCAGCAGCCAAGATCTAGCTAGCGGGTACACAAGTACGCAGTATTTT	CASSQDLASGYTSTQYF
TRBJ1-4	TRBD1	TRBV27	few	TGTGCCAGCAGTGGGGGACAGGGGATCATTGAAAAACTGTTTTTT	CASSGGQGIIEKLFF